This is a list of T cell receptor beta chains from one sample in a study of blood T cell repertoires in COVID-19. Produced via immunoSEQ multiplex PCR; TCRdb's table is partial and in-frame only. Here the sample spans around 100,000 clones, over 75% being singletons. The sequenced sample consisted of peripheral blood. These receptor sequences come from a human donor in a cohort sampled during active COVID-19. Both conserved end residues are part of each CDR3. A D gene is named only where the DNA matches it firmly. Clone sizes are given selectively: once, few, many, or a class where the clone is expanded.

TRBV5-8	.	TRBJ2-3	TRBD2	CASSIAGGTDTQYF	TGTGCCAGCAGCATAGCGGGCGGCACAGATACGCAGTATTTT
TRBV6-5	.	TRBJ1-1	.	CASKKGLPWREAFF	TGTGCCAGCAAAAAAGGACTGCCATGGCGTGAAGCTTTCTTT
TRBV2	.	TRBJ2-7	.	CASRSGASYEQYF	TGTGCCAGCAGGTCAGGGGCCTCCTACGAGCAGTACTTC
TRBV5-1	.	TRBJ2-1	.	CASSLGEYNEQFF	TGCGCCAGCAGCTTGGGGGAGTACAATGAGCAGTTCTTC
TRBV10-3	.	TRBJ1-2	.	CAITTRGRSNGYTF	TGTGCCATCACTACCCGGGGGAGGAGCAATGGCTACACCTTC
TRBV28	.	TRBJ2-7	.	CASSLVHRDEQYF	TGTGCCAGCAGTTTGGTTCACAGGGACGAGCAGTACTTC
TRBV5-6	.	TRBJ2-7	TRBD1	CASSPTGGIYEQYF	TGTGCCAGCAGCCCGACAGGGGGCATCTACGAGCAGTACTTC
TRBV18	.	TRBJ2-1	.	CASSPGQSPYNEQFF	TGTGCCAGCTCACCCGGACAGAGTCCATACAATGAGCAGTTCTTC
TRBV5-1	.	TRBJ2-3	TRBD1	CASRRDRGIDTQYF	TGCGCCAGCAGGCGGGACAGGGGGATAGATACGCAGTATTTT
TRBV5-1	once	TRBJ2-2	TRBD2	CASSLGGLAATGELFF	TGCGCCAGCAGCTTGGGGGGACTAGCGGCGACCGGGGAGCTGTTTTTT
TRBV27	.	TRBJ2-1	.	CASSRSAFRERFF	TGTGCCAGCAGTAGAAGTGCCTTCAGGGAAAGGTTCTTC
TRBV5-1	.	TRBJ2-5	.	CASSLSAPPETQYF	TGCGCCAGCAGCTTGTCCGCGCCCCCGGAGACCCAGTACTTC
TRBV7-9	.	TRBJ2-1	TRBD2	CASRRTSGDPVRNEQFF	TGTGCCAGCAGGCGAACTAGCGGAGACCCGGTGAGGAATGAGCAGTTCTTC
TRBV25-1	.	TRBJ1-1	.	CASSESGWSINTEAFF	TGTGCCAGCAGTGAATCCGGGTGGAGCATAAACACTGAAGCTTTCTTT
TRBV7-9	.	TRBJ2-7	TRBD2	CASSLKVGTSGSYEQYF	TGTGCCAGCAGCTTGAAGGTGGGGACTAGCGGGAGTTACGAGCAGTACTTC
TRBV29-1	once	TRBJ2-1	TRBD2	CSVIWASGPYNEQFF	TGCAGCGTCATTTGGGCTAGCGGACCTTACAATGAGCAGTTCTTC
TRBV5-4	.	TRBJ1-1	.	CASSPTGENTEAFF	TGTGCCAGCAGCCCAACGGGGGAGAACACTGAAGCTTTCTTT
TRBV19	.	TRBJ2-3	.	CASSAGQYTDTQYF	TGTGCCAGTAGTGCCGGACAGTACACAGATACGCAGTATTTT
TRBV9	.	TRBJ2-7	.	CASSVEGLGYEQYF	TGTGCCAGCAGCGTAGAGGGGCTTGGCTACGAGCAGTACTTC
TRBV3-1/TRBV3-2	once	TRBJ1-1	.	CASSQVRDTEAFF	TGTGCCAGCAGCCAAGTACGAGACACTGAAGCTTTCTTT
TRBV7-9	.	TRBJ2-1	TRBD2	CASSVTAGVGYNEQFF	TGTGCCAGCAGCGTCACCGCGGGAGTTGGTTACAATGAGCAGTTCTTC
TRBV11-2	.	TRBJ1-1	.	CASSLGSPGQHKEAFF	TGTGCCAGCAGCTTAGGGTCCCCGGGACAACATAAAGAAGCTTTCTTT
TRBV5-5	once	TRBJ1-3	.	CASSLPNTGSGNTIYF	TGTGCCAGCAGCCTTCCTAACACAGGCTCTGGAAACACCATATATTTT
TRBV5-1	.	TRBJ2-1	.	CASSSLTHYNEQFF	TGCGCCAGCAGCTCCTTGACTCATTACAATGAGCAGTTCTTC
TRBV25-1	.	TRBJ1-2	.	CASTSARRERAGGYTF	TGTGCCAGCACCTCTGCGAGGAGGGAGCGTGCAGGGGGCTACACCTTC
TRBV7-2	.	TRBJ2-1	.	CASSLSDGGLYNEQFF	TGTGCCAGCAGCTTATCCGACGGGGGGCTCTACAATGAGCAGTTCTTC
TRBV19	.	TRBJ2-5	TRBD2	CASSTKRGYQETQYF	TGTGCCAGTAGTACGAAGCGGGGGTACCAAGAGACCCAGTACTTC
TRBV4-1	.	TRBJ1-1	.	CASSQPLQGRAEAFF	TGCGCCAGCAGCCAGCCACTGCAGGGGCGGGCTGAAGCTTTCTTT
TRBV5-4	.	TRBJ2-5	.	CASSRGGAGTQETQYF	TGTGCCAGCAGCCGGGGTGGTGCGGGAACACAAGAGACCCAGTACTTC
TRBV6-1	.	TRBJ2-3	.	CASSELRTDTQYF	TGTGCCAGCAGTGAACTCCGCACAGATACGCAGTATTTT
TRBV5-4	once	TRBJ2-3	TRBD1	CASSEPGQGVTDTQYF	TGTGCCAGCAGCGAACCGGGACAGGGAGTTACAGATACGCAGTATTTT
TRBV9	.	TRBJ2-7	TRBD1	CASSLGGDRGTYEQYF	TGTGCCAGCAGCCTCGGGGGGGACAGGGGAACCTACGAGCAGTACTTC
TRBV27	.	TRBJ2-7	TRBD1	CASKDRGRAYEQYF	TGTGCCAGCAAAGACAGGGGGCGCGCGTACGAGCAGTACTTC
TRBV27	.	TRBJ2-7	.	CASSLSSRFTYEQYF	TGTGCCAGCAGTTTATCAAGCAGGTTCACCTACGAGCAGTACTTC
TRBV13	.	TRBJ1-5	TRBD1	CASSLGSPGGSRQPQHF	TGTGCCAGCAGCTTAGGCTCGCCAGGGGGCTCCCGGCAGCCCCAGCATTTT
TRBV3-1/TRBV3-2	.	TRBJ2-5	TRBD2	CASSHQAGRETQYF	TGTGCCAGCAGCCATCAAGCGGGAAGGGAGACCCAGTACTTC
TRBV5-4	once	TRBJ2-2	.	CASSLDPGLNTGELFF	TGTGCCAGCAGCTTGGATCCCGGGTTAAACACCGGGGAGCTGTTTTTT
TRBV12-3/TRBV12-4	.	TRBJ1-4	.	CASTGTSVEKLFF	TGTGCCAGCACCGGGACATCGGTCGAAAAACTGTTTTTT
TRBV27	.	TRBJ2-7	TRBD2	CASSSLAGPNYEQYF	TGTGCCAGCAGTTCCTTAGCGGGACCCAACTACGAGCAGTACTTC
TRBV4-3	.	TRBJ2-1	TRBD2	CASSQTGLVDEQFF	TGCGCCAGCAGCCAAACGGGACTAGTTGATGAGCAGTTCTTC
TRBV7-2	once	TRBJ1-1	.	CASSLERGRNTEAFF	TGTGCCAGCAGCTTAGAGAGGGGGAGGAACACTGAAGCTTTCTTT
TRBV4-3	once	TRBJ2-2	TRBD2	CASSQLGGTGELFF	TGCGCCAGCAGCCAATTGGGGGGGACCGGGGAGCTGTTTTTT
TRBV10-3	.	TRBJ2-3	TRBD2	CAISAGLAGGPRTDTQYF	TGTGCCATCAGTGCGGGACTAGCGGGAGGGCCGAGGACAGATACGCAGTATTTT
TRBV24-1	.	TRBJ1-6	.	CATSHPRWATHSPLHF	TGTGCCACCTCCCACCCCCGATGGGCCACTCATTCACCCCTCCACTTT
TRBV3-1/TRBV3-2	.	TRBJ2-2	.	CASSREGSPTGELFF	TGTGCCAGCAGCCGCGAGGGTTCGCCCACCGGGGAGCTGTTTTTT
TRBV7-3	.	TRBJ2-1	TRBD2	CASSPLAGGPHEQFF	TGTGCCAGCAGCCCGCTAGCGGGAGGGCCGCATGAGCAGTTCTTC
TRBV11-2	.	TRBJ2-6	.	CASSWPSQGTGANVLTF	TGTGCCAGCAGCTGGCCGTCACAGGGAACTGGGGCCAACGTCCTGACTTTC
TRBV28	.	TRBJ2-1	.	CASSLKSRDNEQFF	TGTGCCAGCAGTTTAAAGAGCAGGGACAATGAGCAGTTCTTC
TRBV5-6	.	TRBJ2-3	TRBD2	CASSPREGPSDTQYF	TGTGCCAGCAGCCCGCGGGAGGGCCCCTCAGATACGCAGTATTTT
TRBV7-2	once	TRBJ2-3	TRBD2	CASSLEYPLAGYTDTQYF	TGTGCCAGCAGCTTAGAATATCCCCTAGCGGGTTACACAGATACGCAGTATTTT
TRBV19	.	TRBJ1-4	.	CASSIVPGQANEKLFF	TGTGCCAGTAGTATTGTTCCGGGACAAGCTAATGAAAAACTGTTTTTT
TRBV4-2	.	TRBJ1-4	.	CASRVEDSTNEKLFF	TGTGCCAGCAGAGTCGAGGACTCAACTAATGAAAAACTGTTTTTT
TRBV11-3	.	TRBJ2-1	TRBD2	CASSLGLAAYNEQFF	TGTGCCAGCAGCTTAGGACTAGCGGCCTACAATGAGCAGTTCTTC
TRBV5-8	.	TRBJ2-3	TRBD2	CASSQGGLAGVGTDTQYF	TGTGCCAGCAGCCAGGGAGGACTAGCGGGAGTGGGGACAGATACGCAGTATTTT
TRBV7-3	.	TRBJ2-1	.	CASSLISGRNEQFF	TGTGCCAGCAGCTTAATTAGCGGAAGGAATGAGCAGTTCTTC
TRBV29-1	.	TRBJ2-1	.	CSVEIRLDNEQFF	TGCAGCGTTGAAATAAGACTAGACAATGAGCAGTTCTTC
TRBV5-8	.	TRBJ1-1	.	CASSLSAWSTEAFF	TGTGCCAGCAGCTTGTCGGCCTGGAGCACTGAAGCTTTCTTT
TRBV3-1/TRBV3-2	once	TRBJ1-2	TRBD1	CASSQGTGNYGYTF	TGTGCCAGCAGCCAAGGGACAGGGAACTATGGCTACACCTTC